The 29 T cell receptor beta chains below come from one sample, sequenced in a study of T-cell memory formation after mild COVID-19. TCRdb passed the 5' RACE reads through MiXCR, listing each CDR3 protein once. The data hold about 340,000 distinct CDR3 sequences, with about 15% observed a single time. The material sequenced was PBMCs or a T cell subset sorted from them (not recorded which). Receptor source: a man in his late teens or twenties who had mild COVID-19 (a few samples of this study predate the infection). Cell type and time point are not known.

This sequence joins TRBV4-3 and TRBJ2-1; the match to TRBD2 covers 10 bases. The germline CDR1 and CDR2 sequences are LGHNA and YSLEER. The CDR3 extends over 16 amino acids. Trimming removed 1 base from V and 6 bases from J; junction bases left unmatched: 6. The CDR3 here is CASSQGGTSAGNEQFF. CDR3 bases: TGCGCCAGCAGCCAAGGTGGGACTAGCGCGGGCAATGAGCAGTTCTTC.

The chain couples TRBV9 to TRBJ2-7, with 8 bases identical to TRBD1. The CDR3 length is 15 residues. Germline values: CDR1 SGDLS, CDR2 YYNGEE. V gave up 0 bases and J gave up 3 bases; unmatched junction bases: 5. CDR3 sequence reads: CASSVGPDRVYEQYF. CDR3 DNA: TGTGCCAGCAGCGTAGGACCGGACAGGGTCTACGAGCAGTACTTC. Looking up the rest from reference TRBV9 and TRBJ2-7 gives the full variable domain: DSGVTQTPKHLITATGQRVTLRCSPRSGDLSVYWYQQSLDQGLQFLIQYYNGEERAKGNILERFSAQQFPDLHSELNLSSLELGDSALYFCASSVGPDRVYEQYFGPGTRLTVT.

The V call is TRBV18, the J call TRBJ1-5; D not certain. V was shortened by 3 bases and J by 2 bases, with 8 bases between the two germline ends. This CDR3 has 14 residues. Per germline, CDR1 KGHSH and CDR2 LQKENI. CDR3 sequence (DNA): TGTGCCAGCTCACCGGTAGAGGGCAATCAGCCCCAGCATTTT. This sequence encodes CASSPVEGNQPQHF. Based on the CDR3 plus reference TRBV18 and TRBJ1-5, the full variable domain is NAGVMQNPRHLVRRRGQEARLRCSPMKGHSHVYWYRQLPEEGLKFMVYLQKENIIDESGMPKERFSAEFPKEGPSILRIQQVVRGDSAAYFCASSPVEGNQPQHFGDGTRLSIL.

This clonotype has more than one count but fewer than ten. The V call is TRBV9, the J call TRBJ2-3; D is unresolved. The V gene lost 0 bases and the J gene lost 4 bases, with 15 bases spanning the gap. This CDR3 has 16 amino acids. CDR1 is SGDLS, CDR2 YYNGEE, per germline. The DNA for the CDR3 is TGTGCCAGCAGCGTAGAGGCCCACTTCGGCCCAGATACGCAGTATTTT. Amino acids: CASSVEAHFGPDTQYF.

The rearrangement joins TRBV10-3 to TRBJ1-2; no definite D call. The CDR3 consists of 13 residues. V was cut by 4 bases and J by 4 bases, with 10 bases left in between. CDR1 is ENHRY, CDR2 SYGVKD, per germline. CDR3 loop: CAISVNPLYGYTF. In DNA form, the CDR3 reads TGTGCCATCAGTGTTAACCCACTCTATGGCTACACCTTC.

This clonotype was observed a handful of times. The rearrangement uses TRBV5-8 and TRBJ1-2, with D possibly TRBD1 on 5 matching bases. Germline V gene sequence: CDR1 SGHTS, CDR2 YDEGEE. V was pared by 3 bases and J by 8 bases, with 17 bases between. This CDR3 region has 14 residues. CDR3 sequence (DNA): TGTGCCAGCAGCTCTGGGGCCGGTTCGTTCGGCTACACCTTC. This translates into CASSSGAGSFGYTF. Together with reference TRBV5-8 and TRBJ1-2, the CDR3 gives the full variable domain: EAGVTQSPTHLIKTRGQQATLRCSPISGHTSVYWYQQALGLGLQFLLWYDEGEERNRGNFPPRFSGRQFPNYSSELNVNALELEDSALYLCASSSGAGSFGYTFGSGTRLTVV.

The J gene is TRBJ2-3, the V gene TRBV7-9, with unresolved D. The V end lost 1 base, the J end lost 3 bases, and 11 bases lay between the germline ends. CDR3 length: 15 residues. Germline CDR1 is SEHNR and CDR2 is FQNEAQ (reference sequence). In nucleotides, the CDR3 is TGTGCCAGCAGCTTAGGCAGCCGCACGACAGATACGCAGTATTTT. It is translated as CASSLGSRTTDTQYF.

This chain uses TRBV20-1 with TRBJ1-3; TRBD1 matches at 8 bases. Germline V lookup: CDR1 DFQATT, CDR2 SNEGSKA (reference sequence). This CDR3 is 15 amino acids long. V dropped 0 bases and J dropped 0; count of bases not matched to a gene: 1. The CDR3 loop reads CSARDTGGSGNTIYF. CDR3 nucleotide sequence: TGCAGTGCTAGAGATACAGGGGGCTCTGGAAACACCATATATTTT.

The V and J genes are TRBV28 and TRBJ1-5; the match to TRBD1 covers 9 bases. Germline CDR1 MDHEN, CDR2 SYDVKM. Losses at the gene ends were 11 bases for V and 1 base for J; bases not matched to a gene: 12. The CDR3 is 16 residues long. Written as DNA, the CDR3 is TGTGCCTGCGGGACAGGGAGATTTTTGAGCAATCAGCCCCAGCATTTT. It encodes CACGTGRFLSNQPQHF.

This chain connects TRBV7-6 to TRBJ1-2; 12 bases map to TRBD1. The CDR3 spans 15 residues. Germline V CDR1 and CDR2: SGHVS, FNYEAQ. V was clipped by 3 bases and J by 4 bases; unmatched bases: 3. The DNA of the CDR3 is TGTGCCAGCAGCTTGGGACAGGGGGCAGTCTATGGCTACACCTTC. It codes for CASSLGQGAVYGYTF.

The chain recombines TRBV7-9 with TRBJ2-1; TRBD1 matches 7 bases. CDR1 is SEHNR and CDR2 is FQNEAQ in the germline V gene (reference sequence). V trimming: 5 bases; J trimming: 4 bases; junction bases outside the gene matches: 14. The CDR3 totals 17 residues. The CDR3 DNA is TGTGCCAGCAGCCCCTCCCAGGGGGAAGTTCATTACAATGAGCAGTTCTTC. It translates to CASSPSQGEVHYNEQFF.

A few counts support this clonotype. The chain combines TRBV5-1 with TRBJ2-3, with D possibly being TRBD1 or TRBD2 (6 bases each). CDR3 length: 21 residues. CDR1 is SGHRS and CDR2 is YFSETQ in the germline V gene. V lost 1 base and J lost 0, with 27 bases in between. The CDR3 sequence: CASSLRIRGPTHKPSTDTQYF. In DNA form, the CDR3 reads TGCGCCAGCAGCTTGCGGATTCGGGGGCCCACCCACAAGCCTAGCACAGATACGCAGTATTTT.

This clonotype was found a few times. For the CDR3, the DNA is TGTGCCAGCAGCCGGGGACCGACACGCACAGATACGCAGTATTTT. It specifies CASSRGPTRTDTQYF. The chain combines TRBV7-2 with TRBJ2-3; D possibly matches TRBD1 or TRBD2 (5 bases each). V lost 5 bases to trimming and J lost 1 base, with 13 bases between them. Germline V CDR1 and CDR2: SGHTA, FQGNSA. The length of the CDR3 is 15 residues. Together with reference TRBV7-2 and TRBJ2-3, the CDR3 gives the full variable domain: GAGVSQSPSNKVTEKGKDVELRCDPISGHTALYWYRQSLGQGLEFLIYFQGNSAPDKSGLPSDRFSAERTGGSVSTLTIQRTQQEDSAVYLCASSRGPTRTDTQYFGPGTRLTVL.

The chain is built from TRBV7-2 and TRBJ2-3; possible D gene TRBD2, 5 bases. V lost 1 base, J lost 6 bases, and 8 bases lay in between. This CDR3 is built from 13 residues. CDR1 and CDR2 (germline): SGHTA, FQGNSA. DNA for the CDR3: TGTGCCAGCAGCTTAGATATAGCGGATACGCAGTATTTT. This translates into CASSLDIADTQYF.

The chain combines TRBV7-2 with TRBJ2-1, with a tentative D call TRBD2 (5 bases). Per germline, CDR1 SGHTA and CDR2 FQGNSA. The CDR3 has 15 amino acids. Trimming stripped 5 bases from V and 0 bases from J, with 11 bases between. The CDR3 protein is CASSRRGSSYNEQFF. CDR3 DNA: TGTGCCAGCAGCCGCCGAGGGAGCTCCTACAATGAGCAGTTCTTC.

This chain joins TRBV20-1 and TRBJ1-2, with D perhaps TRBD1 (5 bases). In germline, CDR1 is DFQATT, CDR2 SNEGSKA (reference sequence). The CDR3 consists of 16 residues. V lost 0 bases to trimming and J lost 3 bases, with 17 bases between them. In DNA form, the CDR3 reads TGCAGTGCTAGAGATGGGGTCGGGGGTTCTGACTATGGCTACACCTTC. Amino acids: CSARDGVGGSDYGYTF.

The V and J genes are TRBV11-2 and TRBJ1-1; no clear D. The CDR3 spans 12 residues. Trimming left V 5 bases short and J 4 bases short, with 8 bases between. Germline V gene data show CDR1 as SGHAT and CDR2 as FQNNGV. As DNA, the CDR3 is TGTGCCAGCAGCCCTCAAGCCACTGAAGCTTTCTTT. It translates to CASSPQATEAFF.

This sequence joins TRBV9 and TRBJ2-1; 9 positions agree with TRBD1. CDR1 is SGDLS, CDR2 YYNGEE, per germline. This CDR3 is 15 amino acids long. The V segment lost 3 bases and the J segment 4 bases; nucleotides outside the gene matches: 5. CDR3 sequence: CASSAPDRGYNEQFF. CDR3 nucleotides: TGTGCCAGCAGCGCGCCGGACAGGGGTTACAATGAGCAGTTCTTC.

This rearrangement joins TRBV28 to TRBJ1-5, with TRBD1 as a possible D gene (5 bases). This CDR3 comprises 14 residues. Germline-derived CDR1 and CDR2 are MDHEN and SYDVKM. The germline V and J ends were trimmed by 7 bases and 2 bases, with 12 bases remaining between them. The chain's CDR3 is CASISRGGNQPQHF. The CDR3 nucleotides are TGTGCCAGCATCTCCCGGGGGGGCAATCAGCCCCAGCATTTT. The full variable domain, in which reference TRBV28 and TRBJ1-5 provide the parts outside the CDR3, is DVKVTQSSRYLVKRTGEKVFLECVQDMDHENMFWYRQDPGLGLRLIYFSYDVKMKEKGDIPEGYSVSREKKERFSLILESASTNQTSMYLCASISRGGNQPQHFGDGTRLSIL.

The chain has TRBV2 and TRBJ2-5; tentatively, D is TRBD1 (8 bases). The V gene lost 7 bases and the J gene lost 4 bases, with 13 bases spanning the gap. Looked up from germline, CDR1 is SNHLY and CDR2 is FYNNEI. This CDR3 comprises 13 residues. The CDR3 coding sequence is TGTGCCAGCAAGGACAGGGAGGGAGAGACCCAGTACTTC. Its protein is CASKDREGETQYF.

This clonotype came up a few times. This rearrangement joins TRBV28 to TRBJ2-3; D is uncertain. Germline V gene data show CDR1 as MDHEN and CDR2 as SYDVKM. V lost 0 bases and J lost 3, with 4 bases in between. The CDR3 extends over 13 amino acids. The CDR3 coding sequence is TGTGCCAGCAGTTTATGGGTGACAGATACGCAGTATTTT. Its protein product is CASSLWVTDTQYF.

This clonotype has a handful of counts. This chain links TRBV29-1 with TRBJ2-2, with TRBD1 identical over 7 bases. CDR3 size: 13 residues. V trimming: 7 bases; J trimming: 2 bases; junction bases outside the gene matches: 4. The V gene's germline CDR1 is SQVTM and CDR2 ANQGSEA. As DNA, the CDR3 is TGCAGCGCGGACAGGACCAACACCGGGGAGCTGTTTTTT. Its protein is CSADRTNTGELFF.

This rearrangement joins TRBV7-7 to TRBJ2-2; D is uncertain. Germline-derived CDR1 and CDR2 are SSHAT and FNYEAQ (reference sequence). The CDR3 loop spans 16 amino acids. V dropped 5 bases and J dropped 2 bases, with 15 bases sitting between them. CDR3 nucleotides: TGTGCCAGCAGCAATCAGGCCCCAGCTAACACCGGGGAGCTGTTTTTT. Translation gives CASSNQAPANTGELFF.

Written as DNA, the CDR3 is TGTGCCAGCAGTTCCGCAGGGGCCGAGCAGTACTTC. Its protein is CASSSAGAEQYF. This rearrangement joins TRBV27 to TRBJ2-7; possible D gene TRBD1, 6 bases. V was clipped by 4 bases and J by 6 bases, with 10 bases between them. There are 12 residues in the CDR3. In germline, CDR1 is MNHEY, CDR2 SMNVEV (reference sequence).

The chain carries TRBV19 and TRBJ2-5; possibly TRBD1 or TRBD2 for D (5 bases each). V was cut by 7 bases and J by 5 bases, with 11 bases left in between. The CDR3 is 12 amino acids. Germline V gene lookup returns CDR1 LNHDA and CDR2 SQIVND (reference sequence). The CDR3 loop reads CASMGDGETQYF. Here the CDR3 DNA reads TGTGCCAGTATGGGGGACGGGGAGACCCAGTACTTC.

The genes are TRBV7-3 and TRBJ2-5; 7 bases are shared with TRBD1. The CDR3 runs 15 residues. The V and J ends lost 3 bases and 2 bases, in that order; junction bases with no gene match: 6. Germline lookup yields CDR1 SGHTA and CDR2 FQGTGA. The CDR3 region has the DNA TGTGCCAGCAGCTTCAACTCGGGACAGCAAGAGACCCAGTACTTC. Its protein product is CASSFNSGQQETQYF. Full variable domain (rest looked up from reference TRBV7-3 and TRBJ2-5): GAGVSQTPSNKVTEKGKYVELRCDPISGHTALYWYRQSLGQGPEFLIYFQGTGAADDSGLPNDRFFAVRPEGSVSTLKIQRTERGDSAVYLCASSFNSGQQETQYFGPGTRLLVL.

This clonotype turned up a few times. V and J are TRBV12-3 or TRBV12-4 and TRBJ2-2; D not resolved. The CDR3 length is 12 residues. V gave up 3 bases and J gave up 9 bases, with 8 bases separating them. CDR3 bases: TGTGCCAGCAGTTTCACCTCCCGGGAGCTGTTTTTT. This encodes CASSFTSRELFF.

In its sample, this clonotype was seen a few times. This chain joins TRBV18 and TRBJ2-7; D unresolved. Trimming removed 3 bases at V and 3 bases at J, with 21 bases between. The CDR3 runs 17 residues. Germline V gene data show CDR1 as KGHSH and CDR2 as LQKENI. The CDR3 loop reads CASSPGPMLRSNYEQYV. The CDR3 DNA reads as TGTGCCAGCTCACCTGGCCCCATGCTGAGGTCCAACTACGAGCAGTACGTC.

CDR3 amino acids: CATSSVRTGYGGYTF. The DNA of the CDR3 is TGTGCCACCAGCAGTGTAAGGACGGGTTATGGTGGCTACACCTTC. The rearrangement joins TRBV15 to TRBJ1-2; D remains unclear. Per the germline V gene, CDR1 is LNHNV and CDR2 is YYDKDF (reference sequence). There are 15 residues in the CDR3. V lost 3 bases to trimming and J lost 7 bases, with 18 bases between them. Full variable domain (outside the CDR3, taken from reference TRBV15 and TRBJ1-2): DAMVIQNPRYQVTQFGKPVTLSCSQTLNHNVMYWYQQKSSQAPKLLFHYYDKDFNNEADTPDNFQSRRPNTSFCFLDIRSPGLGDTAMYLCATSSVRTGYGGYTFGSGTRLTVV.